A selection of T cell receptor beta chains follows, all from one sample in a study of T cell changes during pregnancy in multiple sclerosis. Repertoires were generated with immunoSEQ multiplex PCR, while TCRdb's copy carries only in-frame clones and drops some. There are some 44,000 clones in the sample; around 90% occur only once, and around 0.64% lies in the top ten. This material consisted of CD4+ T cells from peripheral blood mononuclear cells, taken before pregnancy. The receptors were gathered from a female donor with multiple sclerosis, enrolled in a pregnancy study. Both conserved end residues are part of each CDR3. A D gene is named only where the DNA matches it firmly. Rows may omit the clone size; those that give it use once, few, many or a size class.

CDR3aa: CASSRAGVINQPQHF
CDR3nt: TGTGCCAGCTCGCGAGCAGGGGTCATCAATCAGCCCCAGCATTTT
v_gene: TRBV18
abundance: -
d_gene: -
j_gene: TRBJ1-5

CDR3aa: CASSHHRTVGRDGYTF
CDR3nt: TGTGCCAGCAGCCACCACCGGACAGTGGGTAGAGATGGCTACACCTTC
v_gene: TRBV7-2
abundance: -
d_gene: -
j_gene: TRBJ1-2

CDR3aa: CASSLGGGEQYF
CDR3nt: TGCGCCAGCAGCTTGGGAGGGGGTGAGCAGTACTTC
v_gene: TRBV5-1
abundance: -
d_gene: -
j_gene: TRBJ2-7

CDR3aa: CASSPIGDSYTF
CDR3nt: TGTGCCAGCTCACCTATCGGTGATAGCTACACCTTC
v_gene: TRBV18
abundance: -
d_gene: -
j_gene: TRBJ1-2

CDR3aa: CSDRRADTQYF
CDR3nt: TGCAGCGACCGGAGGGCAGATACGCAGTATTTT
v_gene: TRBV29-1
abundance: -
d_gene: -
j_gene: TRBJ2-3

CDR3aa: CASSGLTGSEAFF
CDR3nt: TGTGCCAGCAGTGGACTGACAGGGTCTGAAGCTTTCTTT
v_gene: TRBV6-1
abundance: -
d_gene: TRBD1
j_gene: TRBJ1-1

CDR3aa: CASSPGPRGEGYTF
CDR3nt: TGTGCCAGCTCACCGGGCCCTCGGGGGGAAGGCTACACCTTC
v_gene: TRBV18
abundance: -
d_gene: -
j_gene: TRBJ1-2

CDR3aa: CAWRLGQGFEKLFF
CDR3nt: TGTGCCTGGAGACTGGGACAGGGATTTGAAAAACTGTTTTTT
v_gene: TRBV30
abundance: -
d_gene: TRBD1
j_gene: TRBJ1-4

CDR3aa: CASSPDRGGFYEQYF
CDR3nt: TGTGCCAGCTCACCCGACAGGGGAGGGTTCTACGAGCAGTACTTC
v_gene: TRBV18
abundance: -
d_gene: -
j_gene: TRBJ2-7

CDR3aa: CASSLGLAGSNEQFF
CDR3nt: TGTGCCAGCAGCTTAGGGCTAGCGGGCTCCAATGAGCAGTTCTTC
v_gene: TRBV11-3
abundance: few
d_gene: TRBD2
j_gene: TRBJ2-1

CDR3aa: CASSVVGSLRGNTIYF
CDR3nt: TGTGCCAGCAGCGTAGTTGGGAGCCTGAGGGGAAACACCATATATTTT
v_gene: TRBV9
abundance: -
d_gene: -
j_gene: TRBJ1-3

CDR3aa: CASSSLTGENSPLHF
CDR3nt: TGTGCCAGCAGCTCCCTGACAGGGGAGAATTCACCCCTCCACTTT
v_gene: TRBV11-2
abundance: -
d_gene: TRBD1
j_gene: TRBJ1-6

CDR3aa: CASSYSGDREVTQYF
CDR3nt: TGTGCCAGCAGTTACTCAGGGGACAGGGAGGTGACCCAGTACTTC
v_gene: TRBV6-6
abundance: -
d_gene: TRBD1
j_gene: TRBJ2-5

CDR3aa: CASTRDREVRWHF
CDR3nt: TGTGCCAGCACCCGGGACAGGGAAGTTCGTTGGCATTTT
v_gene: TRBV2
abundance: -
d_gene: TRBD1
j_gene: TRBJ1-5

CDR3aa: CASSPDRVNTGELFF
CDR3nt: TGTGCCAGCAGCCCGGACAGGGTGAACACCGGGGAGCTGTTTTTT
v_gene: TRBV7-2
abundance: -
d_gene: TRBD1
j_gene: TRBJ2-2

CDR3aa: CASARGVGEKLFF
CDR3nt: TGTGCTAGTGCCAGGGGTGTGGGGGAAAAACTGTTTTTT
v_gene: TRBV12-5
abundance: -
d_gene: -
j_gene: TRBJ1-4

CDR3aa: CASSLGQVPDGYTF
CDR3nt: TGTGCCAGTAGTCTAGGACAGGTTCCGGATGGCTACACCTTC
v_gene: TRBV19
abundance: -
d_gene: TRBD1
j_gene: TRBJ1-2

CDR3aa: CASSYSVRDGNQPQHF
CDR3nt: TGTGCCAGCAGTTACTCGGTGCGGGACGGGAATCAGCCCCAGCATTTT
v_gene: TRBV6-6
abundance: -
d_gene: -
j_gene: TRBJ1-5

CDR3aa: CASSLRGNQETQYF
CDR3nt: TGTGCCAGCAGTTTAAGGGGTAACCAAGAGACCCAGTACTTC
v_gene: TRBV7-7
abundance: -
d_gene: -
j_gene: TRBJ2-5

CDR3aa: CASSFREGLDNEQFF
CDR3nt: TGTGCCAGCAGCTTTCGGGAGGGCCTTGACAATGAGCAGTTCTTC
v_gene: TRBV7-7
abundance: -
d_gene: TRBD2
j_gene: TRBJ2-1

CDR3aa: CASSRDRGGTEAFF
CDR3nt: TGTGCCAGCAGCAGGGACAGGGGAGGGACTGAAGCTTTCTTT
v_gene: TRBV5-6
abundance: -
d_gene: TRBD1
j_gene: TRBJ1-1

CDR3aa: CASSLFGPGQAKYYEQYF
CDR3nt: TGTGCCAGCAGCTTATTCGGTCCTGGGCAGGCGAAATACTACGAGCAGTACTTC
v_gene: TRBV7-3
abundance: -
d_gene: -
j_gene: TRBJ2-7

CDR3aa: CAIRGTGADTQYF
CDR3nt: TGTGCGATACGAGGGACAGGGGCAGATACGCAGTATTTT
v_gene: TRBV2
abundance: -
d_gene: TRBD1
j_gene: TRBJ2-3

CDR3aa: CAWSVLLANTGELFF
CDR3nt: TGTGCCTGGAGTGTGCTGTTAGCGAACACCGGGGAGCTGTTTTTT
v_gene: TRBV30
abundance: once
d_gene: -
j_gene: TRBJ2-2

CDR3aa: CASSGGGRGNNQPQHF
CDR3nt: TGTGCCAGCAGTGGGGGCGGCAGGGGAAACAATCAGCCCCAGCATTTT
v_gene: TRBV2
abundance: -
d_gene: -
j_gene: TRBJ1-5

CDR3aa: CASGPGTGEGTEAFF
CDR3nt: TGTGCCAGCGGACCTGGTACGGGAGAGGGCACTGAAGCTTTCTTT
v_gene: TRBV6-6
abundance: -
d_gene: -
j_gene: TRBJ1-1

CDR3aa: CASSLGSRGNEQYF
CDR3nt: TGCGCCAGCAGCTTAGGTTCTCGGGGGAACGAGCAGTACTTC
v_gene: TRBV5-1
abundance: -
d_gene: -
j_gene: TRBJ2-7

CDR3aa: CASGGQAVGNTIYF
CDR3nt: TGTGCCAGCGGCGGGCAGGCGGTTGGAAACACCATATATTTT
v_gene: TRBV2
abundance: once
d_gene: -
j_gene: TRBJ1-3

CDR3aa: CAIGQGPLEGTGELFF
CDR3nt: TGTGCCATTGGGCAGGGGCCCCTTGAGGGGACCGGGGAGCTGTTTTTT
v_gene: TRBV10-3
abundance: -
d_gene: -
j_gene: TRBJ2-2

CDR3aa: CASRRGLAGPSSYEQYF
CDR3nt: TGCGCCAGCAGACGAGGACTAGCGGGACCTAGCTCCTACGAGCAGTACTTC
v_gene: TRBV10-1
abundance: -
d_gene: TRBD2
j_gene: TRBJ2-7

CDR3aa: CASSSFLAGSYEQYF
CDR3nt: TGCGCCAGCAGCTCCTTTCTAGCGGGGTCATACGAGCAGTACTTC
v_gene: TRBV5-1
abundance: once
d_gene: TRBD2
j_gene: TRBJ2-7

CDR3aa: CASRPDEELRDTQYF
CDR3nt: TGTGCCAGCAGGCCCGACGAGGAGCTTCGGGATACGCAGTATTTT
v_gene: TRBV27
abundance: -
d_gene: -
j_gene: TRBJ2-3

CDR3aa: CASSIRGLNSYEQYF
CDR3nt: TGTGCCAGTAGTATACGAGGGTTGAACTCCTACGAGCAGTACTTC
v_gene: TRBV19
abundance: -
d_gene: -
j_gene: TRBJ2-7

CDR3aa: CASSPLAGGASYNEQFF
CDR3nt: TGTGCCAGCAGCCCTTTAGCGGGGGGGGCCTCCTACAATGAGCAGTTCTTC
v_gene: TRBV4-2
abundance: -
d_gene: TRBD2
j_gene: TRBJ2-1

CDR3aa: CSGGQSYGYTF
CDR3nt: TGCAGCGGGGGACAGAGCTATGGCTACACCTTC
v_gene: TRBV29-1
abundance: -
d_gene: TRBD1
j_gene: TRBJ1-2

CDR3aa: CASSLEGAYEQYF
CDR3nt: TGCGCCAGCAGCTTGGAAGGAGCCTACGAGCAGTACTTC
v_gene: TRBV5-1
abundance: -
d_gene: -
j_gene: TRBJ2-7

CDR3aa: CASSDRVKQFF
CDR3nt: TGTGCCAGCAGTGACAGGGTGAAGCAGTTCTTC
v_gene: TRBV2
abundance: -
d_gene: -
j_gene: TRBJ2-1

CDR3aa: CASSFLTSGGGEQYF
CDR3nt: TGTGCCAGCAGCTTCTTGACTAGCGGGGGGGGAGAGCAGTACTTC
v_gene: TRBV7-2
abundance: -
d_gene: TRBD2
j_gene: TRBJ2-7

CDR3aa: CASSLGQNLYNEQFF
CDR3nt: TGTGCCAGCAGCTTAGGACAGAACCTCTACAATGAGCAGTTCTTC
v_gene: TRBV11-2
abundance: -
d_gene: -
j_gene: TRBJ2-1

CDR3aa: CASSHRQNIQYF
CDR3nt: TGTGCCAGCAGCCACAGACAGAACATTCAGTACTTC
v_gene: TRBV14
abundance: -
d_gene: -
j_gene: TRBJ2-4

CDR3aa: CASSSGQGETQYF
CDR3nt: TGTGCCAGCAGCTCGGGACAGGGGGAGACCCAGTACTTC
v_gene: TRBV7-3
abundance: -
d_gene: TRBD1
j_gene: TRBJ2-5

CDR3aa: CASSPGTGGTEAFF
CDR3nt: TGTGCCAGCTCACCAGGGACAGGGGGCACTGAAGCTTTCTTT
v_gene: TRBV18
abundance: -
d_gene: TRBD1
j_gene: TRBJ1-1

CDR3aa: CAWSANPRNTIYF
CDR3nt: TGTGCCTGGAGTGCCAATCCCAGAAACACCATATATTTT
v_gene: TRBV30
abundance: -
d_gene: -
j_gene: TRBJ1-3

CDR3aa: CASSPGLAGVGEQYF
CDR3nt: TGTGCCAGCAGCCCGGGACTAGCGGGAGTAGGGGAGCAGTACTTC
v_gene: TRBV2
abundance: -
d_gene: TRBD2
j_gene: TRBJ2-7

CDR3aa: CASGLRRGDYTGELFF
CDR3nt: TGTGCTAGTGGTTTGAGGCGGGGGGATTATACCGGGGAGCTGTTTTTT
v_gene: TRBV12-5
abundance: -
d_gene: TRBD2
j_gene: TRBJ2-2

CDR3aa: CASSYSWRGGADTQYF
CDR3nt: TGTGCCAGCAGTTACTCTTGGCGGGGGGGCGCAGATACGCAGTATTTT
v_gene: TRBV6-5
abundance: -
d_gene: TRBD2
j_gene: TRBJ2-3

CDR3aa: CASSLVVVWQGAHDGYTF
CDR3nt: TGTGCCAGCAGCTTAGTCGTAGTATGGCAGGGGGCGCACGATGGCTACACCTTC
v_gene: TRBV7-2
abundance: -
d_gene: TRBD1
j_gene: TRBJ1-2

CDR3aa: CASSLYTEAFF
CDR3nt: TGTGCCAGCAGCCTCTACACTGAAGCTTTCTTT
v_gene: TRBV7-3
abundance: -
d_gene: -
j_gene: TRBJ1-1

CDR3aa: CASSRITGEQPQHF
CDR3nt: TGTGCCAGCAGTCGCATTACAGGGGAACAGCCCCAGCATTTT
v_gene: TRBV6-1
abundance: -
d_gene: TRBD1
j_gene: TRBJ1-5

CDR3aa: CAIREGLAAAYEQYF
CDR3nt: TGTGCCATCAGAGAGGGACTAGCGGCGGCCTACGAGCAGTACTTC
v_gene: TRBV10-3
abundance: once
d_gene: TRBD2
j_gene: TRBJ2-7

CDR3aa: CASSYPLDRTNTEAFF
CDR3nt: TGTGCCAGCAGTTACCCCTTGGACAGGACCAACACTGAAGCTTTCTTT
v_gene: TRBV6-6
abundance: once
d_gene: TRBD1
j_gene: TRBJ1-1

CDR3aa: CASRSGTSTSNEQFF
CDR3nt: TGTGCCAGCAGATCCGGGACTAGCACTTCCAATGAGCAGTTCTTC
v_gene: TRBV6-5
abundance: -
d_gene: TRBD2
j_gene: TRBJ2-1

CDR3aa: CASIRVASGRRDEQFF
CDR3nt: TGTGCCAGCATTCGGGTGGCTAGCGGGAGGAGGGATGAGCAGTTCTTC
v_gene: TRBV28
abundance: once
d_gene: TRBD2
j_gene: TRBJ2-1

CDR3aa: CASSKAPWDRYLDSGANVLTF
CDR3nt: TGTGCCAGCAGCAAAGCGCCGTGGGACAGGTACTTGGACTCTGGGGCCAACGTCCTGACTTTC
v_gene: TRBV21-1
abundance: once
d_gene: -
j_gene: TRBJ2-6

CDR3aa: CASSLAGLAGARSEQFF
CDR3nt: TGTGCCAGCAGCTTAGCGGGACTAGCGGGAGCAAGGAGTGAGCAGTTCTTC
v_gene: TRBV11-2
abundance: -
d_gene: TRBD2
j_gene: TRBJ2-1